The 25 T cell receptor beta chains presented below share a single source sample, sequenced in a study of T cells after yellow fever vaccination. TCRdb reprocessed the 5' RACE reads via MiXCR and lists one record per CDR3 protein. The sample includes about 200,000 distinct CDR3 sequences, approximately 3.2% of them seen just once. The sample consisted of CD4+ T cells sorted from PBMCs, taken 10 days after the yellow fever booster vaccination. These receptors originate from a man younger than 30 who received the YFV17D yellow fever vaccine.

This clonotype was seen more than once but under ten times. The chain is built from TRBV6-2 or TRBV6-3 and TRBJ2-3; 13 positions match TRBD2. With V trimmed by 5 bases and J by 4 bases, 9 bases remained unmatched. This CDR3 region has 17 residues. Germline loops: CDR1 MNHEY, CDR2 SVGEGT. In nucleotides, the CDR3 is TGTGCCAGCAGTGCCGGACTAGCGGGGGAACTCGCAGATACGCAGTATTTT. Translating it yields CASSAGLAGELADTQYF.

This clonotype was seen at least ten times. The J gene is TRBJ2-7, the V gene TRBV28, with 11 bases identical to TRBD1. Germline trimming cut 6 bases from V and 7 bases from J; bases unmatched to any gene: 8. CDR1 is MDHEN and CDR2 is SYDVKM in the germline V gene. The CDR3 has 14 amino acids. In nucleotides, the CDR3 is TGTGCCAGCAGCACGAGGACAGGGGGCCGGGAGCAGTACTTC. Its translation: CASSTRTGGREQYF. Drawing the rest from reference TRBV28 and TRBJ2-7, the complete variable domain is DVKVTQSSRYLVKRTGEKVFLECVQDMDHENMFWYRQDPGLGLRLIYFSYDVKMKEKGDIPEGYSVSREKKERFSLILESASTNQTSMYLCASSTRTGGREQYFGPGTRLTVT.

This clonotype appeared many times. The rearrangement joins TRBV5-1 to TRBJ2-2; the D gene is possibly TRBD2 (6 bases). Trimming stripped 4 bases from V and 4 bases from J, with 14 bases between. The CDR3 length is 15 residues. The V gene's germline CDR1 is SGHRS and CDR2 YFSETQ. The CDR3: CASSRGGGTTGELFF. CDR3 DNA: TGCGCCAGCAGCAGAGGAGGCGGGACCACCGGGGAGCTGTTTTTT.

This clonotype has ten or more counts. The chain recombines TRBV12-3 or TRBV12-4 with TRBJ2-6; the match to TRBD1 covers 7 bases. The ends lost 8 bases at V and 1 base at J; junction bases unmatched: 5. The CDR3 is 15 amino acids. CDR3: CASRDRPSGANVLTF. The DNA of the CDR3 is TGTGCCAGCCGGGACAGACCTTCTGGGGCCAACGTCCTGACTTTC.

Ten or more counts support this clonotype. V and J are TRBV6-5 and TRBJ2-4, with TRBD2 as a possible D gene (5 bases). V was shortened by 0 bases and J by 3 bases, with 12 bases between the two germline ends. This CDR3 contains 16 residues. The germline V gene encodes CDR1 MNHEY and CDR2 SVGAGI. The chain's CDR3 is CASSYSRLAIKNIQYF. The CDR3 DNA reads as TGTGCCAGCAGTTACTCGCGGCTAGCTATCAAAAACATTCAGTACTTC.

The CDR3 loop is CASSYTGVGETQYF. CDR3 sequence (DNA): TGTGCCAGCAGTTACACAGGGGTTGGAGAGACCCAGTACTTC. The gene calls are TRBV6-5 and TRBJ2-5; the match to TRBD1 covers 7 bases. The CDR3 runs 14 residues. V was clipped by 2 bases and J by 4 bases; unmatched bases: 4. Germline CDR1 reads MNHEY; CDR2 reads SVGAGI.

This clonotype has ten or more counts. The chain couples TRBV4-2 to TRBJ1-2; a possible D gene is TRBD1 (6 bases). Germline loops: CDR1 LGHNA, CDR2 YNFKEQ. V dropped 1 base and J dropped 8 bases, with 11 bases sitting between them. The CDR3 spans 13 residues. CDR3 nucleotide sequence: TGTGCCAGCAGCCAAGGGAACAGGGAGGGCTACACCTTC. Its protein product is CASSQGNREGYTF.

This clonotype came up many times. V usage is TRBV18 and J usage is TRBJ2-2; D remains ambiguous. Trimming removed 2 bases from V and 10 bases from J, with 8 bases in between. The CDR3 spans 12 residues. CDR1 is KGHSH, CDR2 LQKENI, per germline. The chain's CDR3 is CASSPERVELFF. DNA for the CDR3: TGTGCCAGCTCACCAGAACGGGTGGAGCTGTTTTTT.

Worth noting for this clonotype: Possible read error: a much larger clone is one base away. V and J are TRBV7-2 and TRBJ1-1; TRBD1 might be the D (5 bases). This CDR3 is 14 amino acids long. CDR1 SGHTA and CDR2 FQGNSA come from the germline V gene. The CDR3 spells CASSPGGLNPEAFF. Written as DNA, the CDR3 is TGTGCCAGCAGCCCGGGGGGATTGAACCCTGAAGCTTTCTTT.

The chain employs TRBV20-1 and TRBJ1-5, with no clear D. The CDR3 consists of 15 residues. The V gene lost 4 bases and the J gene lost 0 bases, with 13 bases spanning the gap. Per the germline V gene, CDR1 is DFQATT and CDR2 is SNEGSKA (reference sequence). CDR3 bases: TGCAGTGCTACCCCCCCCGGTCCTAGCAATCAGCCCCAGCATTTT. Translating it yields CSATPPGPSNQPQHF.

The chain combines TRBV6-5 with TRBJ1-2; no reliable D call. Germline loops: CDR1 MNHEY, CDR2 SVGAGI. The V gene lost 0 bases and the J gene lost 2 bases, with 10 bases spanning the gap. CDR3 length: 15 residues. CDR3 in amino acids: CASSYSLADNYGYTF. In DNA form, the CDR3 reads TGTGCCAGCAGTTACTCTCTCGCGGACAACTATGGCTACACCTTC.

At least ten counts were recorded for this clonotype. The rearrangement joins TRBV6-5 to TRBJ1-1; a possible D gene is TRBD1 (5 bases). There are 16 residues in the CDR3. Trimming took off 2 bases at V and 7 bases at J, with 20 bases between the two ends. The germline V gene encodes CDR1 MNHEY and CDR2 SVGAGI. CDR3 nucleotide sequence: TGTGCCAGCAGTTACGACATGACATCCCTGGGGGGTGAAGCTTTCTTT. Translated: CASSYDMTSLGGEAFF.

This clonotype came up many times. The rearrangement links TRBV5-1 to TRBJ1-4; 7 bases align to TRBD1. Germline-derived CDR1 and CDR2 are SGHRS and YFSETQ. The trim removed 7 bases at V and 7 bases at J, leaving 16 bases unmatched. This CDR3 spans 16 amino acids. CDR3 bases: TGCGCCAGCTTTAGCGCCGGGACAGTAAAGCGTGAAAAACTGTTTTTT. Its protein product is CASFSAGTVKREKLFF.

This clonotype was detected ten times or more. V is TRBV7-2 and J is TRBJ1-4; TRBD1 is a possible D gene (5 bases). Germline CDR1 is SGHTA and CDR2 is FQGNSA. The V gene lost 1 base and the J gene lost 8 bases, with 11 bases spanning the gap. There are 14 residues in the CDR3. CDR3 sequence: CASSLVGGAEKLFF. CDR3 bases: TGTGCCAGCAGCTTAGTGGGGGGTGCGGAAAAACTGTTTTTT.

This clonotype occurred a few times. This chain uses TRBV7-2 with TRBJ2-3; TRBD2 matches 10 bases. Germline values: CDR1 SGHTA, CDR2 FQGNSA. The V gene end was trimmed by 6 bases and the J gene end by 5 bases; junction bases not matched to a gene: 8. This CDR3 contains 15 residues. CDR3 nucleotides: TGTGCCAGCAGACCAGCGGGGGGGTTGAGAGATACGCAGTATTTT. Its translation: CASRPAGGLRDTQYF.

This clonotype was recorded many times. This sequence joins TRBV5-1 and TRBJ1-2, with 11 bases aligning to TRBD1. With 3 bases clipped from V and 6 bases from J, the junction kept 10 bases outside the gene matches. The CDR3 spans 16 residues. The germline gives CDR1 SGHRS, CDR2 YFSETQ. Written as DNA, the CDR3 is TGCGCCAGCAGCTGGACAGGGGGCGATTTAGCGGATGGCTACACCTTC. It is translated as CASSWTGGDLADGYTF.

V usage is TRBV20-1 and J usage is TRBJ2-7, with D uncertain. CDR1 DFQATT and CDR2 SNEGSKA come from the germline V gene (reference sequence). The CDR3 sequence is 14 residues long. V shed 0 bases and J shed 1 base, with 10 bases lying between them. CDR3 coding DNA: TGCAGTGCTAGAGATGTCGAGAAGTCCTACGAGCAGTACGTC. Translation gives CSARDVEKSYEQYV.

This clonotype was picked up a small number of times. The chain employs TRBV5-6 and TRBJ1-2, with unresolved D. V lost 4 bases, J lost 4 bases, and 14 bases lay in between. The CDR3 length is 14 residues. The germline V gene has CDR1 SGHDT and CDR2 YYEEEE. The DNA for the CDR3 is TGTGCCAGCAGCGCTGGGCGTCCGGGCTATGGCTACACCTTC. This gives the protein CASSAGRPGYGYTF.

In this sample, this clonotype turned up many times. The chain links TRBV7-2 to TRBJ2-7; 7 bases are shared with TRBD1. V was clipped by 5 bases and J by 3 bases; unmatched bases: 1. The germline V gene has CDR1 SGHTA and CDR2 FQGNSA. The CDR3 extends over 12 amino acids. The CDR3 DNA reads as TGTGCCAGCAGCGGACAGGACTACGAGCAGTACTTC. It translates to CASSGQDYEQYF. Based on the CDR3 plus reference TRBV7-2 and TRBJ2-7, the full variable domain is GAGVSQSPSNKVTEKGKDVELRCDPISGHTALYWYRQSLGQGLEFLIYFQGNSAPDKSGLPSDRFSAERTGGSVSTLTIQRTQQEDSAVYLCASSGQDYEQYFGPGTRLTVT.

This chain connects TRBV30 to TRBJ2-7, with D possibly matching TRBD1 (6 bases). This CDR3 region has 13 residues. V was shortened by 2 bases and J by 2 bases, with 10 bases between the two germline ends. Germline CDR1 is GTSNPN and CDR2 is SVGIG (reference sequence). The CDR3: CAWSKQGTYEQYF. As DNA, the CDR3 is TGTGCCTGGAGTAAACAGGGAACCTACGAGCAGTACTTC.

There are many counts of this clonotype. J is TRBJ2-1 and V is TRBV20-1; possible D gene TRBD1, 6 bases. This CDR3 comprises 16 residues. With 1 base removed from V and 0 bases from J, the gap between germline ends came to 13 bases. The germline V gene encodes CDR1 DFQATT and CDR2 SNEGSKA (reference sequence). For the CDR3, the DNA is TGCAGTGCTAGAGGCACAGGGCACCACTCCTACAATGAGCAGTTCTTC. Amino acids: CSARGTGHHSYNEQFF.

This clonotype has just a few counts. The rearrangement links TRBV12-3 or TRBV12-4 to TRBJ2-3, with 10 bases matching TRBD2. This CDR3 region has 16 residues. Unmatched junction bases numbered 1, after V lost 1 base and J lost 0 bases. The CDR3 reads CASSLVAGGSTDTQYF. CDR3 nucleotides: TGTGCCAGCAGTTTAGTAGCGGGGGGTAGCACAGATACGCAGTATTTT.

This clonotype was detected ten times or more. CDR3 sequence reads: CASSSHGQNTEAFF. CDR3 nucleotide sequence: TGTGCCAGCAGTTCCCATGGACAGAACACTGAAGCTTTCTTT. This rearrangement joins TRBV28 to TRBJ1-1; possibly TRBD1 for D (5 bases). This CDR3 has 14 amino acids. The V and J ends lost 4 bases and 1 base respectively, with 10 bases between them. Germline lookup yields CDR1 MDHEN and CDR2 SYDVKM.

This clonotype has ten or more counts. The CDR3 bases are TGTGCCAGCAGTTACGCTGGAGGACAGGGTATTAATGAGCAGTTCTTC. Encoded protein: CASSYAGGQGINEQFF. The rearrangement links TRBV6-5 to TRBJ2-1; 8 nucleotides agree with TRBD1. From germline, CDR1 is MNHEY and CDR2 SVGAGI. This CDR3 comprises 16 residues. J was trimmed by 7 bases and V by 2 bases; bases with no gene match: 10.

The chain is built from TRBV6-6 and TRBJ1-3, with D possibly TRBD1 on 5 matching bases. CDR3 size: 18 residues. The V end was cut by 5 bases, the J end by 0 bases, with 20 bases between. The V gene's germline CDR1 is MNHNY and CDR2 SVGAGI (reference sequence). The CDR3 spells CASSTPSIQDNSGNTIYF. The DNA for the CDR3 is TGTGCCAGCAGTACCCCATCGATTCAGGACAACTCTGGAAACACCATATATTTT.